The sequence of this T cell receptor (beta chain) was determined in a study of blood T cells in healthy people across ages. This clonotype was detected only a few times. V lost 8 bases to trimming and J lost 4 bases, with 20 bases between them. The CDR3 covers 14 residues. From germline, CDR1 is DFQATT and CDR2 SNEGSKA (reference sequence). Together with a sample-barcoded 5' primer, a J-beta primer mix was included in a second PCR lasting 7 to 11 cycles. TCRdb reprocessed the 5' RACE reads with MiXCR, giving one entry per CDR3 protein. The sample includes 1.5 million to 1.8 million distinct CDR3 sequences, approximately 39% of them seen just once.

The specimen sequenced was blood. This chain uses TRBV20-1 with TRBJ1-1, with a possible D match to TRBD1 (5 bases). This clonotype originated in a woman aged 18-35 years in good health. CDR3: CSQEIRGRGTEAFF. For the CDR3, the DNA is TGCAGTCAAGAGATCCGAGGAAGGGGCACTGAAGCTTTCTTT.